The sequence of this TCR beta chain was determined in a study of blood T cell repertoires in COVID-19. Study background: Acute and convalescent COVID-19 samples came from the United States, Italy and Spain. T cells, B-cell-depleted T cells, or PBMCs provided the cDNA or gDNA that served as material.

This clone has only one observation. Germline CDR1 is LNHDA and CDR2 is SQIVND (reference sequence). Germline trimming cut 4 bases from V and 8 bases from J; bases unmatched to any gene: 3. CDR3 length: 15 residues. In the study's own analysis: Estimation of nucleated cell counts relied on the amplification of reference gene primers. Some clones are missing from TCRdb's copy, which holds only in-frame ones; the method was immunoSEQ multiplex PCR. V and J calls and clone size are copied from that table; D and trimming were computed from the DNA. The profile covers 200,000 to 250,000 clones, with 85% appearing a single time and around 0.98% taken by the ten largest.

The chain recombines TRBV19 with TRBJ2-1; 15 nucleotides align to TRBD2. The sequence was obtained from a man aged 35 to 55 with acute or convalescent COVID-19. Specimen: peripheral blood. This chain's CDR3 is CASSTGLAGGDEQFF. The CDR3 coding sequence is TGTGCCAGTAGTACCGGACTAGCGGGGGGGGATGAGCAGTTCTTC.